This T cell receptor (beta chain) was captured in a study of early stage breast cancer tumors. With respect to this clone: Its specificity is not known.

Findings and caveats of the study: Blood repertoires resembled normal breast more than tumor.

TCRdb's copy holds only in-frame clones and misses some; the assay was immunoSEQ multiplex PCR. The sample lists more than 55,000 clones, about 83% occurring once. This CDR3 has 15 residues. V gave up 0 bases and J gave up 0 bases, with 6 bases separating them. The germline V gene encodes CDR1 KGHSH and CDR2 LQKENI. This receptor was taken from a person in their thirties with breast cancer. The source material was blood. V gene TRBV18 combines with J gene TRBJ1-3; D gene ambiguous. CDR3 loop: CASSPPVYSGNTIYF. CDR3 bases: TGTGCCAGCTCACCACCCGTCTACTCTGGAAACACCATATATTTT.